This paragraph covers one TCR beta chain sequence. Per the authors' pipeline: How many nucleated cells were present was estimated from reference gene primer amplification. Sequencing used immunoSEQ multiplex PCR; TCRdb keeps in-frame clones, though not all of them. V and J calls and clone size are copied from that table; D and trimming were computed from the DNA. This sample has approximately 500,000 clones, with about 91% found just once. This record comes from a study of blood T cell repertoires in COVID-19. At the level of the study: COVID-19 samples from acute and convalescent phases originated in the United States, Italy and Spain. In each case, the material was cDNA or gDNA derived from T cells, B-cell-depleted T cells, or PBMCs.

One Seattle source followed patients from active infection through their disease course. Germline CDR1 SGHVS, CDR2 FQNEAQ. This CDR3 spans 16 amino acids. The V gene lost 4 bases and the J gene lost 4 bases, with 17 bases spanning the gap. J is TRBJ2-1 and V is TRBV7-8, with D perhaps matching TRBD2 (6 bases). The TCR was taken from a young man with COVID-19, enrolled during active disease. The sample was peripheral blood. CDR3 DNA sequence: TGTGCCAGCAGCTCCGGACGGGGGTCTAGTTACAATGAGCAGTTCTTC. Translating it yields CASSSGRGSSYNEQFF.